The rows below give T cell receptor beta chains drawn from one sample of a study of post-analysis software for immune sequencing data. MiXCR, run by TCRdb on the PCR reads, gives a single entry per CDR3 protein. The sample includes fewer than 850,000 distinct CDR3 sequences, about 45% seen only once; the top ten take roughly 4.9%. The specimen sequenced was blood. All receptors derive from a girl aged 10 to 17 with multiple sclerosis. Each CDR3 is given with its conserved first and last residue.

v_call cdr3_aa
TRBV5-1 CASSRKGISSGANVLTF
TRBV4-3 CASSPWTSYNEQFF
TRBV20-1 CSARDRDSNQPQHF
TRBV4-2 CASSQRQEKLFF
TRBV29-1 CSVDLGLVGDEQFF
TRBV7-9 CTSSPVGLSYNEQFF
TRBV5-1 CASSDSGTSDTQYF
TRBV6-1 CASHPINTPSLNTEAFF
TRBV7-9 CASSPLSPSGGEKLFF
TRBV12-3/TRBV12-4 CASTHSRGRERAEAFF
TRBV29-1 CSASTDFYTF
TRBV11-2 CASSLGGRESMFF
TRBV4-3 CASSQAWGTSVIYEQYF
TRBV6-2/TRBV6-3 CASSSQERLRTYNEQFF
TRBV9 CASSVEGGQQYF
TRBV12-3/TRBV12-4 CASSLQGTTEAFF
TRBV7-6 CASSLEAAPSYEQYF
TRBV29-1 CSVEDLTSGTYEQYF
TRBV7-9 CASSSIQQGSGETQYF
TRBV7-9 CASSLSIEQYF
TRBV12-3/TRBV12-4 CASSLDSVNYEQYF
TRBV20-1 CSANGLASYNEQFF
TRBV7-2 CASSLEVGLYEQYF
TRBV9 CASSGGSGLAGRNYNEQFF